Sequencing of this T cell receptor (beta chain) was carried out in a study of blood T cell repertoires in COVID-19. Overall study context: Sites in the United States, Italy and Spain provided acute and convalescent COVID-19 samples. Sources were T cells, B-cell-depleted T cells, or PBMCs; the material itself was cDNA or gDNA.

Original analysis: Counts of nucleated cells, estimated from reference gene primer amplification, were obtained. Generated by immunoSEQ multiplex PCR, the TCRdb table keeps only in-frame clones and is missing some. The V and J calls and clone size are taken from that table; D and trimming were inferred from the DNA. The repertoire holds over 80,000 clones, 88% seen once, with 6% to 8% in the top ten. The V gene lost 0 bases and the J gene lost 7 bases, with 13 bases spanning the gap. Germline V CDR1 and CDR2: LGHNA, YNFKEQ. The CDR3 is 15 amino acids. This chain joins TRBV4-2 and TRBJ1-3, with a possible D match to TRBD1 (6 bases). Specimen: peripheral blood. The origin of this receptor is a man aged 65 to 79 with acute or convalescent COVID-19. This CDR3 is CASSQDPAQGNTIYF. The CDR3, as DNA: TGTGCCAGCAGCCAAGACCCCGCGCAGGGGAACACCATATATTTT.